This is a list of T cell receptor beta chains from one sample in a study of blood T cells in healthy people across ages. TCRdb analysed the 5' RACE reads with MiXCR anew, one entry per CDR3 protein. The table has more than 900,000 distinct CDR3 sequences, approximately 25% seen once. In addition, the sample was reused for a study of T cells of mothers and their children.

Sequencing input: blood. The receptors derive from a girl aged 2-10 years in good health. CDR3s include the opening cysteine and the closing phenylalanine or tryptophan. A D gene is named only where the DNA matches it firmly. For some rows the clone size is stated as once, few or many, or as a class when expanded; others skip it.

d_gene	v_gene	j_gene	abundance	CDR3aa	CDR3nt
TRBD1	TRBV28	TRBJ2-7	once	CASSLGQGFAYEQYF	TGTGCCAGCAGTCTAGGACAGGGGTTCGCCTACGAGCAGTACTTC
NA	TRBV4-2	TRBJ1-2	NA	CASSQTEMTVYGYTF	TGTGCCAGCAGCCAAACCGAAATGACAGTCTATGGCTACACCTTC
NA	TRBV28	TRBJ2-3	few	CASSSPESTDTQYF	TGTGCCAGCAGTTCCCCCGAAAGCACAGATACGCAGTATTTT
NA	TRBV3-1	TRBJ1-6	few	CASSQDGRYNSPLHF	TGTGCCAGCAGCCAAGATGGTAGATATAATTCACCCCTCCACTTT
NA	TRBV13	TRBJ2-4	few	CASSPPNENIQYF	TGTGCCAGCAGCCCCCCGAACGAAAACATTCAGTACTTC
TRBD1	TRBV20-1	TRBJ1-5	few	CSARGGTGVGQPQHF	TGCAGTGCTAGAGGGGGGACAGGGGTCGGTCAGCCCCAGCATTTT
TRBD1	TRBV7-9	TRBJ1-5	NA	CASSYPPGAGGPQPQHF	TGTGCCAGCAGCTATCCCCCCGGGGCAGGGGGCCCTCAGCCCCAGCATTTT
TRBD1	TRBV5-1	TRBJ2-3	NA	CASSPEDRGTDTQYF	TGCGCCAGCAGCCCGGAAGACAGGGGCACAGATACGCAGTATTTT
NA	TRBV7-8	TRBJ2-7	NA	CASSPHQGPSYEQYF	TGTGCCAGCAGCCCCCATCAGGGGCCTTCCTACGAGCAGTACTTC
NA	TRBV20-1	TRBJ1-2	many	CSADPGGGYTF	TGCAGTGCTGACCCCGGGGGTGGCTACACCTTC
NA	TRBV29-1	TRBJ1-1	NA	CRVLGGDGTEAFF	TGCAGAGTCCTGGGGGGCGACGGCACTGAAGCTTTCTTT
TRBD1	TRBV5-1	TRBJ2-5	NA	CASSYTGEAETQYF	TGCGCCAGCAGCTACACAGGGGAAGCAGAGACCCAGTACTTC
NA	TRBV3-1	TRBJ2-7	NA	CASSQNLVSDEQYF	TGTGCCAGCAGCCAGAACTTAGTCTCTGACGAGCAGTACTTC
NA	TRBV6-5	TRBJ2-1	few	CASSYRVENNEQFF	TGTGCCAGCAGTTACAGGGTCGAGAACAATGAGCAGTTCTTC
NA	TRBV7-8	TRBJ2-6	many	CASSSTGAGANVLTF	TGTGCCAGCAGTTCGACAGGTGCTGGGGCCAACGTCCTGACTTTC
TRBD2	TRBV12-3/TRBV12-4	TRBJ2-7	NA	CASSFGLAETYEQYF	TGTGCCAGCAGTTTCGGACTAGCGGAAACTTACGAGCAGTACTTC
NA	TRBV6-6	TRBJ2-7	NA	CASRSLVTYEQYF	TGTGCCAGCAGGTCCCTGGTAACCTACGAGCAGTACTTC